One sample yielded the 10 T cell receptor beta chains listed below, sequenced in a study of CD8 T cells in Susac syndrome. RNA totalling about 0.5 to 1 ug underwent reverse transcription with random hexamers. TCRdb independently ran MiXCR on the immunoSEQ multiplex PCR reads; one entry per CDR3 protein. The data contain 55,000 to 75,000 distinct CDR3 sequences, 93% of them singletons. The sequencing sample was made of CD4+ T cells from PBMCs. The receptors originated from a human donor with Susac syndrome.

The rearrangement uses TRBV25-1 and TRBJ2-1; D may match TRBD1 or TRBD2 (5 bases each). CDR1 MGHDK and CDR2 SYGVNS come from the germline V gene. This CDR3 region has 15 residues. Trimming left V 10 bases short and J 0 bases short, with 16 bases between. CDR3 DNA: TGTGCCATCGAGTCGCCCGGGGCCTCCTACAATGAGCAGTTCTTC. Protein sequence: CAIESPGASYNEQFF.

V is TRBV7-2 and J is TRBJ2-5; possibly TRBD1 for D (6 bases). The CDR3 runs to 16 residues. CDR1 and CDR2 (germline): SGHTA, FQGNSA. V was shortened by 5 bases and J by 5 bases, with 21 bases between the two germline ends. CDR3 residues: CASSLGEQGLLETQYF. CDR3 sequence (DNA): TGTGCCAGCAGCCTGGGGGAACAGGGCTTGTTGGAGACCCAGTACTTC.

Concerning this clonotype itself: Germline is not matched at one junction end, which may reflect a read error. The chain couples TRBV28 to TRBJ1-3; the match to TRBD1 covers 10 bases. The CDR3 is 14 residues long. The germline gives CDR1 MDHEN, CDR2 SYDVKM. The CDR3 here is CASGTLPGQGHPNF. In DNA, the CDR3 is TGTGCCAGCGGGACCCTACCGGGACAGGGGCATCCCAACTTT.

V usage is TRBV5-4 and J usage is TRBJ1-2; D is uncertain. This CDR3 is 13 amino acids long. Germline V CDR1 and CDR2: SGHNT, YYREEE (reference sequence). V was trimmed by 0 bases and J by 1 base, leaving 4 bases between them. The CDR3 DNA reads as TGTGCCAGCAGCTTGGCCCTTAACTATGGCTACACCTTC. This codes for CASSLALNYGYTF.

The CDR3 coding sequence is TGCAGCGTAGACAGTCGGGGTGGCTACACCTTC. This translates into CSVDSRGGYTF. The chain is built from TRBV29-1 and TRBJ1-2, with TRBD1 as a possible D gene (5 bases). The CDR3 consists of 11 residues. The germline CDR1 and CDR2 sequences are SQVTM and ANQGSEA. V was clipped by 6 bases and J by 7 bases, with 12 bases between them.

This chain connects TRBV7-9 to TRBJ1-5; 10 nucleotides agree with TRBD1. Germline values: CDR1 SEHNR, CDR2 FQNEAQ (reference sequence). CDR3 length equals 15 residues. V trimming: 2 bases; J trimming: 8 bases; junction bases outside the gene matches: 6. CDR3 amino acids: CASSLRTGGREPQHF. The DNA of the CDR3 is TGTGCCAGCAGCTTACGGACAGGGGGACGGGAGCCCCAGCATTTT.

V is TRBV30 and J is TRBJ1-2; D is ambiguous. V was clipped by 2 bases and J by 4 bases, with 14 bases between them. Germline loops: CDR1 GTSNPN, CDR2 SVGIG (reference sequence). The CDR3 runs to 14 residues. As DNA, the CDR3 is TGTGCCTGGAGTCAACACGTTGGGAGCTATGGCTACACCTTC. Its protein product is CAWSQHVGSYGYTF.

The CDR3 bases are TGTGCCAGCAGCTTCCTGTCCAACAGGGGTTCGATTGGGAAAGAGACCCAGTACTTC. Its protein is CASSFLSNRGSIGKETQYF. The V and J genes are TRBV11-2 and TRBJ2-5, with 7 bases that match TRBD1. Germline V lookup: CDR1 SGHAT, CDR2 FQNNGV. V lost 3 bases, J lost 3 bases, and 19 bases stayed unmatched. This CDR3 is 19 amino acids long. The variable domain in full, with the rest retrieved from reference TRBV11-2 and TRBJ2-5, is EAGVAQSPRYKIIEKRQSVAFWCNPISGHATLYWYQQILGQGPKLLIQFQNNGVVDDSQLPKDRFSAERLKGVDSTLKIQPAKLEDSAVYLCASSFLSNRGSIGKETQYFGPGTRLLVL.

CDR3 amino acids: CASSDRVTYTCYTF. The CDR3 nucleotides are TGTGCCAGCAGCGACAGGGTGACATATACTTGCTACACCTTC. The rearrangement uses TRBV6-2 or TRBV6-3 and TRBJ1-2, with 7 bases fitting TRBD1. The V gene's germline CDR1 is MNHEY and CDR2 SVGEGT. With V trimmed by 6 bases and J by 9 bases, 13 bases remained unmatched. CDR3 length: 14 amino acids.

The CDR3 sequence: CSAQKGSNSPLHF. In DNA form, the CDR3 reads TGCAGTGCTCAGAAGGGAAGTAATTCACCCCTCCACTTT. This chain connects TRBV20-1 to TRBJ1-6; no clear D gene. Germline CDR1 and CDR2: DFQATT and SNEGSKA (reference sequence). This CDR3 comprises 13 residues. Trimming cost V 5 bases and J 6 bases, with 11 bases left between them.